This T cell receptor beta chain was identified during a study of Tregs in tolerant kidney transplant recipients. Overall study results and limits: No direct test of biological reproducibility was done here.

Germline V CDR1 and CDR2: MNHEY, SVGAGI. The CDR3 consists of 14 residues. Trimming stripped 2 bases from V and 3 bases from J, with 8 bases between. Notes on this clone: Its antigen is as yet unknown.

Profiled with immunoSEQ multiplex PCR; TCRdb holds only in-frame clones, not every one. Among around 15,000 clones listed, over 40% were seen once. CFSE-labeled recipient PBMCs were cultured roughly 6 days with irradiated graft donor PBMCs, then FACS-sorted. V is TRBV6-5 and J is TRBJ1-5; TRBD1 might be the D (6 bases). The source material was CD4+ T cells from blood cultured with allogeneic cells, sampled before the transplant. The TCR comes from a human patient who received a combined kidney and bone marrow transplant. The CDR3 loop reads CASSYRGYNQPQHF. The CDR3 bases are TGTGCCAGCAGTTACAGGGGGTACAATCAGCCCCAGCATTTT.